The 15 T cell receptor beta chains below come from one sample, sequenced in a study of T cells expressing NK-cell markers. TCRdb re-called the 5' RACE reads and shows each CDR3 protein once, DNA omitted. Its listing shows roughly 430,000 distinct CDR3 sequences. The specimen sequenced was blood T cells: a sorted CD56 or NKG2C T cell subset, CD4+ or CD8+ T cells, or bulk PBMC T cells (not recorded which). All receptors derive from a woman aged 18-69 years in good health.

The chain links TRBV5-1 to TRBJ2-3; the TCRdb D gene call, TRBD1, has no DNA to confirm it. The CDR3 is 17 residues long. Germline CDR1 reads SGHRS; CDR2 reads YFSETQ. The CDR3 spells CASSPGRTHFSTDTQYF.

The rearrangement joins TRBV21-1 to TRBJ2-7; lacking DNA, the TRBD2 call made by TCRdb goes unchecked. TRBV21-1 constitutes a pseudogene. The CDR3 is 16 residues long. The CDR3 loop reads CASSRCLGDSSYEQYF.

The V and J genes are TRBV7-9 and TRBJ2-1; the D call from TCRdb, TRBD2, cannot be confirmed without DNA. This CDR3 comprises 11 residues. Germline-derived CDR1 and CDR2 are SEHNR and FQNEAQ (reference sequence). CDR3 amino acids: CASSRTQPAIF.

The chain is built from TRBV5-1 and TRBJ1-1; TCRdb outputs TRBD1, but without DNA this stays unchecked. Germline V CDR1 and CDR2: SGHRS, YFSETQ. This CDR3 has 14 amino acids. The CDR3 reads CASSQGQQNTEAFF. The complete variable domain, with remaining parts taken from reference TRBV5-1 and TRBJ1-1, reads KAGVTQTPRYLIKTRGQQVTLSCSPISGHRSVSWYQQTPGQGLQFLFEYFSETQRNKGNFPGRFSGRQFSNSRSEMNVSTLELGDSALYLCASSQGQQNTEAFFGQGTRLTVV.

V is TRBV14 and J is TRBJ1-2; TCRdb designates TRBD1, a call that cannot be tested without DNA. This CDR3 is 15 amino acids long. Germline V gene lookup returns CDR1 SGHDN and CDR2 FVKESK. The CDR3 spells CASSQTRQGPYGYTF. Variable domain in full (rest from reference TRBV14 and TRBJ1-2): EAGVTQFPSHSVIEKGQTVTLRCDPISGHDNLYWYRRVMGKEIKFLLHFVKESKQDESGMPNNRFLAERTGGTYSTLKVQPAELEDSGVYFCASSQTRQGPYGYTFGSGTRLTVV.

The chain has TRBV7-8 and TRBJ1-5. Germline V gene data show CDR1 as SGHVS and CDR2 as FQNEAQ. The CDR3 extends over 13 amino acids. The CDR3 reads CASSLEGLQPQHF.

The rearrangement uses TRBV12-3 or TRBV12-4 and TRBJ1-1; the D gene TCRdb calls, TRBD1, cannot be checked with no DNA. The CDR3 is 13 residues long. This CDR3 reads CASYRGRGTEAFF.

V and J are TRBV4-1 and TRBJ1-1; TCRdb designates TRBD1, a call that cannot be tested without DNA. Germline CDR1 MGHRA, CDR2 YSYEKL. CDR3 length: 13 residues. The CDR3 spells CASSRTGVTEAFF.

The chain links TRBV18 to TRBJ1-5; the TCRdb call, TRBD1, lacks DNA for checking. From germline, CDR1 is KGHSH and CDR2 LQKENI. The CDR3 covers 13 residues. The CDR3 region is CASSPGQDQPQHF.

The chain has TRBV27 and TRBJ2-3; TCRdb's D call, TRBD2, is unchecked because there is no DNA. This CDR3 is 17 amino acids long. Germline V gene lookup returns CDR1 MNHEY and CDR2 SMNVEV (reference sequence). The CDR3 reads CASSSYASGALRDTQYF.

CDR3: CASSVLPGTSGSGGYEQYF. The chain has TRBV4-2 and TRBJ2-7; the TRBD2 assignment by TCRdb is unverifiable without DNA. This CDR3 has 19 residues. CDR1 and CDR2 (germline): LGHNA, YNFKEQ.

The gene calls are TRBV28 and TRBJ2-3; the D gene TCRdb calls, TRBD2, cannot be checked with no DNA. The V gene's germline CDR1 is MDHEN and CDR2 SYDVKM. The CDR3 length is 15 residues. CDR3 sequence: CASGYGTSTPDTQYF.

This rearrangement joins TRBV7-2 to TRBJ2-5; TCRdb proposes TRBD1, but this gene call is untestable without DNA. The CDR3 runs to 15 residues. CDR1 and CDR2 from the germline V gene are SGHTA and FQGNSA. Here the CDR3 reads CASSLQGKGKETQYF. Full variable domain (remainder filled in from reference TRBV7-2 and TRBJ2-5): GAGVSQSPSNKVTEKGKDVELRCDPISGHTALYWYRQSLGQGLEFLIYFQGNSAPDKSGLPSDRFSAERTGGSVSTLTIQRTQQEDSAVYLCASSLQGKGKETQYFGPGTRLLVL.

The V and J genes are TRBV10-3 and TRBJ2-2; TCRdb picks TRBD1, but there is no DNA to check that call. The germline gives CDR1 ENHRY, CDR2 SYGVKD. This CDR3 region has 13 residues. CDR3: CAAARDPTGELFF.

CDR3 loop: CASSLTSGREPSETQYF. The rearrangement links TRBV7-2 to TRBJ2-5; TCRdb gives TRBD2 as the D gene, but with no DNA this cannot be confirmed. This CDR3 has 17 amino acids. Germline CDR1 is SGHTA and CDR2 is FQGNSA.